This TCR beta chain was sequenced in a study of identical twins. The study's findings and limits: Conclusions were based on cross-sectional statistical analysis, without following the same donors. Abundant beta clonotypes from cord blood had fewer insertions, unlike memory repertoires, which showed none.

V lost 1 base to trimming and J lost 2 bases, with 15 bases between them. The CDR3 is 16 residues long. Looked up from germline, CDR1 is SGHRS and CDR2 is YFSETQ. Template switching added a universal primer binding site, and final cDNA carried unique molecular identifiers. In TCRdb, the 5' RACE reads were re-called with MiXCR into one record per CDR3 protein. The sample lists around 1.7 million distinct CDR3 sequences; around a third were seen once. Turning to this clonotype: Its antigen is currently unknown.

Input material: cord blood. V and J are TRBV5-1 and TRBJ1-1; tentative D call: TRBD1 (5 bases). This TCR was recovered from a newborn girl in good health. Here the CDR3 DNA reads TGCGCCAGCAGCTTGTCAGCGGGGCTTTTTAACACTGAAGCTTTCTTT. It yields the protein CASSLSAGLFNTEAFF.